Following are 17 T cell receptor beta chains from one sample sequenced in a study of T cell repertoires in urothelial bladder cancer (dated by TCRdb to the late 2010s). Libraries came from the immunoSEQ multiplex PCR assay. TCRdb stores this immuneACCESS table with in-frame sequences only. Part of the clones is absent; in the studies checked, under half of the shortfall reflects unresolved V genes, and no reason is known for the rest. The sample records more than 9,000 clones, under 70% of which are singletons. The biggest ten clones account for less than 9% of the sample. What was sequenced was tumor-infiltrating cells from bladder cancer. These receptors were obtained from a human donor with a benign inflammatory bladder lesion.

The genes are TRBV7-8 and TRBJ2-3, with D uncertain. There are 12 residues in the CDR3. The germline CDR1 and CDR2 sequences are SGHVS and FQNEAQ. Between the trimmed V and J ends, which lost 5 bases and 8 bases, there was a span of 11 bases. The CDR3 spells CASSQYFSTQYF. The CDR3 DNA sequence: TGTGCCAGCAGCCAATATTTTAGTACGCAGTATTTT.

The chain is built from TRBV9 and TRBJ2-2; D is unclear. CDR1 and CDR2 (germline): SGDLS, YYNGEE. Trimming pared 1 base from V and 0 bases from J, leaving 7 bases between. CDR3 length: 15 residues. The CDR3 here is CASSVTISNTGELFF. Written as DNA, the CDR3 is TGTGCCAGCAGCGTAACTATCTCGAACACCGGGGAGCTGTTTTTT.

This CDR3 reads CAWTRDIPGLKNYGYTF. CDR3 in DNA: TGTGCCTGGACCCGTGACATCCCGGGACTCAAGAACTATGGCTACACCTTC. This rearrangement joins TRBV30 to TRBJ1-2; perhaps TRBD1 as D (5 bases). The V end was cut by 4 bases, the J end by 2 bases, with 23 bases between. The CDR3 covers 17 residues. Germline CDR1 reads GTSNPN; CDR2 reads SVGIG (reference sequence).

The chain has TRBV6-6 and TRBJ1-4; D not certain. CDR1 MNHNY and CDR2 SVGAGI come from the germline V gene (reference sequence). V gave up 5 bases and J gave up 10 bases, with 20 bases separating them. The CDR3 sequence is 15 residues long. CDR3 region: CASSPSDSSSGKLFF. The CDR3 nucleotides read TGTGCCAGCAGTCCCTCGGACTCATCCTCAGGAAAACTGTTTTTT.

V and J are TRBV7-6 and TRBJ2-7; the D gene is possibly TRBD1 (5 bases). V was cut by 4 bases and J by 5 bases, with 15 bases left in between. The CDR3 is made up of 14 amino acids. CDR1 and CDR2 from the germline V gene are SGHVS and FNYEAQ. The CDR3 here is CASSSRGRSDEQYF. The CDR3 DNA reads TGTGCCAGCAGCTCAAGGGGTCGAAGCGACGAGCAGTACTTC. The full variable domain, completed using reference TRBV7-6 and TRBJ2-7, is GAGVSQSPRYKVTKRGQDVALRCDPISGHVSLYWYRQALGQGPEFLTYFNYEAQQDKSGLPNDRFSAERPEGSISTLTIQRTEQRDSAMYRCASSSRGRSDEQYFGPGTRLTVT.

The V gene is TRBV29-1, the J gene TRBJ2-7; tentative D call: TRBD1 (5 bases). This CDR3 contains 13 residues. Germline-derived CDR1 and CDR2 are SQVTM and ANQGSEA. The ends were cut back, 4 bases at V and 6 bases at J, with 16 bases in the middle. This CDR3 reads CSVVLARVSEQYF. In nucleotides, the CDR3 is TGCAGCGTTGTATTAGCCAGGGTGAGCGAGCAGTACTTC.

The genes are TRBV7-5 and TRBJ2-1; no DNA check was done on the table's D call, TRBD1. TRBV7-5 is listed as a pseudogene. The CDR3 extends over 16 amino acids. CDR3 sequence (DNA): TGTGTCAGAAGCTTGGACAGGTTTAGCTCCTACAATGAGCAGTTCTTC. As protein: CVRSLDRFSSYNEQFF.

This chain connects TRBV30 to TRBJ1-2, with D hard to call. CDR3 length equals 18 residues. CDR1 and CDR2 (germline): GTSNPN, SVGIG (reference sequence). The V end lost 0 bases, the J end lost 5 bases, and 25 bases lay between the germline ends. The CDR3 region is CAWSVRSLSFGMEYGYTF. In nucleotides, the CDR3 is TGTGCCTGGAGTGTACGGAGTTTATCGTTTGGAATGGAGTATGGCTACACCTTC. The full variable domain, completed using reference TRBV30 and TRBJ1-2, is SQTIHQWPATLVQPVGSPLSLECTVEGTSNPNLYWYRQAAGRGLQLLFYSVGIGQISSEVPQNLSASRPQDRQFILSSKKLLLSDSGFYLCAWSVRSLSFGMEYGYTFGSGTRLTVV.

This clone showed up just a few times. The rearrangement joins TRBV18 to TRBJ1-2, with 7 bases lining up with TRBD1. V was clipped by 5 bases and J by 8 bases; unmatched bases: 8. The CDR3 has 13 residues. CDR1 is KGHSH and CDR2 is LQKENI in the germline V gene. The CDR3 here is CASSEDRPWGYTF. In DNA, the CDR3 is TGTGCCAGCTCAGAGGACAGGCCTTGGGGCTACACCTTC.

The rearrangement links TRBV19 to TRBJ1-2, with D possibly matching TRBD1 (6 bases). V shed 3 bases and J shed 4 bases, with 18 bases lying between them. Germline assignment: CDR1 LNHDA and CDR2 SQIVND (reference sequence). The CDR3 spans 16 residues. DNA of the CDR3: TGTGCCAGTAGTATCACAGGGACCCAAATTGGCTATGGCTACACCTTC. It specifies CASSITGTQIGYGYTF.

CDR3 nucleotide sequence: TGTGCCAGCTTGTGGGACAGGGATAACTACGAGCAGTACTTC. Its protein product is CASLWDRDNYEQYF. The chain employs TRBV2 and TRBJ2-7; 9 nucleotides align to TRBD1. The CDR3 covers 14 residues. Germline CDR1 is SNHLY and CDR2 is FYNNEI. V gave up 8 bases and J gave up 3 bases; unmatched junction bases: 8.

This rearrangement joins TRBV4-1 to TRBJ1-4, with 10 bases lining up with TRBD1. Germline V CDR1 and CDR2: MGHRA, YSYEKL. Losses at the gene ends were 6 bases for V and 6 bases for J; bases not matched to a gene: 10. The CDR3 runs 16 residues. The CDR3, as DNA: TGCGCCAGCAGGCAGGCCCCCGGGACAGGGGATGAAAAACTGTTTTTT. This encodes CASRQAPGTGDEKLFF.

The chain links TRBV29-1 to TRBJ1-5, with D possibly matching TRBD1 (6 bases). Germline V gene lookup returns CDR1 SQVTM and CDR2 ANQGSEA. The CDR3 is 13 residues long. Trimming cost V 6 bases and J 3 bases, with 12 bases left between them. CDR3 sequence (DNA): TGCAGCGTCCGGGGGGGCCCCAATCAGCCCCAGCATTTT. This translates into CSVRGGPNQPQHF.

V and J are TRBV6-5 and TRBJ2-7; D is possibly TRBD1 or TRBD2 (5 bases each). CDR3 length equals 13 residues. The germline V and J ends were trimmed by 4 bases and 6 bases, with 13 bases remaining between them. Germline CDR1 reads MNHEY; CDR2 reads SVGAGI. The CDR3 nucleotides are TGTGCCAGCAGTTCGAGGGGTGTTGGCGAGCAGTACTTC. Protein: CASSSRGVGEQYF.

The chain employs TRBV5-8 and TRBJ2-1; 7 positions match TRBD1. CDR1 and CDR2 (germline): SGHTS, YDEGEE. This CDR3 has 14 residues. The V segment lost 3 bases and the J segment 8 bases; nucleotides outside the gene matches: 8. The CDR3 DNA is TGTGCCAGCAGCTCCGGACAGGCTGGACATGAGCAGTTCTTC. As protein: CASSSGQAGHEQFF.

This sequence joins TRBV5-6 and TRBJ2-4; a possible D gene is TRBD1 (5 bases). The germline gives CDR1 SGHDT, CDR2 YYEEEE. The CDR3 consists of 14 residues. Trimming removed 4 bases from V and 5 bases from J, with 13 bases in between. CDR3 region: CASSLDSTQNIQYF. CDR3 nucleotide sequence: TGTGCCAGCAGCCTAGACAGTACCCAAAACATTCAGTACTTC. Combining the CDR3 with reference TRBV5-6 and TRBJ2-4 gives the whole variable domain DAGVTQSPTHLIKTRGQQVTLRCSPKSGHDTVSWYQQALGQGPQFIFQYYEEEERQRGNFPDRFSGHQFPNYSSELNVNALLLGDSALYLCASSLDSTQNIQYFGAGTRLSVL.

The rearrangement links TRBV11-2 to TRBJ2-7; perhaps TRBD1 as D (6 bases). Trimming left V 4 bases short and J 2 bases short, with 6 bases between. CDR1 SGHAT and CDR2 FQNNGV come from the germline V gene. The CDR3 is 12 amino acids. DNA for the CDR3: TGTGCCAGCAGCTACAGGGCCTACGAGCAGTACTTC. Residues: CASSYRAYEQYF.